This T cell receptor beta chain was retrieved from a study of cytomegalovirus exposure and HLA in healthy donors. The V gene end was trimmed by 5 bases and the J gene end by 3 bases; junction bases not matched to a gene: 13. CDR3 size: 16 residues. CDR1 is MNHEY, CDR2 SMNVEV, per germline (reference sequence). Overall study results and limits: Researchers had no immune exposure information except CMV serostatus available.

This clone was found a few times. The antigen remains undetermined. A multiplex PCR was run with 60 Vbeta primers and 13 Jbeta primers. The method was immunoSEQ multiplex PCR; TCRdb's version includes in-frame clones alone and lacks a portion of them. The data contain around 190,000 clones, roughly 8.7% of them singletons. Donors had nominal health at sampling but likely had unrecorded immune exposures. The chain carries TRBV27 and TRBJ2-7; 7 positions match TRBD2. Sequencing used PBMCs. The TCR originated in a woman under 40 in good health and CMV-seropositive. For the CDR3, the DNA is TGTGCCAGCAGTCCAACCAGAGGTCGGGGGGACTACGAGCAGTACTTC. The encoded protein is CASSPTRGRGDYEQYF.